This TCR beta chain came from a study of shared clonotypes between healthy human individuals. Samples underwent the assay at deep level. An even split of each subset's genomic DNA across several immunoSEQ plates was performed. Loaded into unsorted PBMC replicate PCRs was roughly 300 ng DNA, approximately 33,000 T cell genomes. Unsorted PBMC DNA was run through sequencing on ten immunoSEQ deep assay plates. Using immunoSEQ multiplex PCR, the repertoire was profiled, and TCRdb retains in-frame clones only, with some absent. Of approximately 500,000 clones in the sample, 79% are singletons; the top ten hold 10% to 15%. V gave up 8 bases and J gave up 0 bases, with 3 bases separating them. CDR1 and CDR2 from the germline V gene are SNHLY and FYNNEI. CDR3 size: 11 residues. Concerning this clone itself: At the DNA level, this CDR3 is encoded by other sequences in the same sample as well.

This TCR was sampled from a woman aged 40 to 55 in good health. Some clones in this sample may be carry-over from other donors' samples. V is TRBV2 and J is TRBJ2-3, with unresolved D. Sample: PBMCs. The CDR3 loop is CASGSTDTQYF. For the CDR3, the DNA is TGTGCCAGCGGGAGCACAGATACGCAGTATTTT.